Each of the 9 T cell receptor beta chains below was sequenced from the same sample in a study of T cell responses to AZD1222 COVID-19 vaccine. TCRdb's table, derived via immunoSEQ multiplex PCR, lists solely in-frame clones and lacks some. The sample has around 200,000 clones, 70% to 90% seen once. The sequencing used peripheral blood, collected 28 days after the second AZD1222 dose. Every receptor here comes from an adult who received the AZD1222 COVID-19 vaccine.

The chain has TRBV11-2 and TRBJ2-1, with 7 nucleotides matching TRBD2. The CDR3 runs 17 residues. V shed 3 bases, J shed 0 bases, and the junction held 8 bases outside the gene matches. Germline V gene data show CDR1 as SGHAT and CDR2 as FQNNGV. The CDR3 coding sequence is TGTGCCAGCAGCTTTCTATTACTAGCGAGCTCCTACAATGAGCAGTTCTTC. Translating gives CASSFLLLASSYNEQFF. The variable domain in full, with the rest retrieved from reference TRBV11-2 and TRBJ2-1, is EAGVAQSPRYKIIEKRQSVAFWCNPISGHATLYWYQQILGQGPKLLIQFQNNGVVDDSQLPKDRFSAERLKGVDSTLKIQPAKLEDSAVYLCASSFLLLASSYNEQFFGPGTRLTVL.

The chain employs TRBV6-1 and TRBJ2-5; 12 bases fit TRBD1. The CDR3 spans 16 residues. Germline V gene sequence: CDR1 MNHNS, CDR2 SASEGT. V trimming: 4 bases; J trimming: 5 bases; junction bases outside the gene matches: 8. The CDR3 sequence is CASSGGQGASGETQYF. CDR3 coding DNA: TGTGCCAGCAGTGGGGGACAGGGGGCAAGTGGCGAGACCCAGTACTTC.

The gene calls are TRBV6-5 and TRBJ2-7, with 9 positions matching TRBD1. From germline, CDR1 is MNHEY and CDR2 SVGAGI. Trimming at V came to 8 bases and at J to 3 bases, leaving 5 bases not matched to a gene. This CDR3 is built from 13 residues. The CDR3, as DNA: TGTGCCAGCCTCAGGACAGGGGACTACGAGCAGTACTTC. The encoded protein is CASLRTGDYEQYF.

This sequence joins TRBV18 and TRBJ2-1; 8 positions agree with TRBD1. The length of the CDR3 is 16 residues. From germline, CDR1 is KGHSH and CDR2 LQKENI. Trimming at V came to 4 bases and at J to 8 bases, leaving 13 bases not matched to a gene. CDR3 region: CASSLPRGQGKDEQFF. The CDR3, as DNA: TGTGCCAGCTCACTCCCCCGCGGACAGGGAAAAGATGAGCAGTTCTTC.

The chain uses TRBV7-3 and TRBJ2-1; D possibly corresponds to TRBD2 (6 bases). V was trimmed by 5 bases and J by 4 bases, leaving 12 bases between them. Germline V CDR1 and CDR2: SGHTA, FQGTGA. CDR3 length: 14 residues. This CDR3 reads CASSPGLHYNEQFF. The CDR3 bases are TGTGCCAGCAGCCCGGGACTTCATTACAATGAGCAGTTCTTC.

Notes on this clone: The same CDR3 can be traced to other DNA sequences in this sample. This chain links TRBV7-3 with TRBJ2-5, with no clear D. The CDR3 extends over 13 amino acids. Trimming took off 1 base at V and 5 bases at J, with 8 bases between the two ends. CDR1 is SGHTA and CDR2 is FQGTGA in the germline V gene. The CDR3 nucleotides read TGTGCCAGCAGCTTAAGCCTGGGCGAGACCCAGTACTTC. This codes for CASSLSLGETQYF. Filled out from reference TRBV7-3 and TRBJ2-5, the complete variable domain reads GAGVSQTPSNKVTEKGKYVELRCDPISGHTALYWYRQSLGQGPEFLIYFQGTGAADDSGLPNDRFFAVRPEGSVSTLKIQRTERGDSAVYLCASSLSLGETQYFGPGTRLLVL.

The V gene is TRBV21-1, the J gene TRBJ2-5; the table's D call of TRBD2 was not tested on the DNA. TRBV21-1 is labeled a pseudogene. The CDR3 contains 13 residues. CDR3 in DNA: TGTGCCAGTATACGGGAGAAAGGAGAGACCCAGTACTTC. Its translation: CASIREKGETQYF.

This chain connects TRBV28 to TRBJ1-2, with 7 bases that match TRBD1. The V gene end was trimmed by 4 bases and the J gene end by 1 base; junction bases not matched to a gene: 9. CDR1 and CDR2 from the germline V gene are MDHEN and SYDVKM. This CDR3 contains 16 residues. The CDR3 DNA is TGTGCCAGCAGTTCCCGGGACAGCTATTTTAACTATGGCTACACCTTC. As protein: CASSSRDSYFNYGYTF.

The rearrangement joins TRBV20-1 to TRBJ2-7; D not resolved. Germline values: CDR1 DFQATT, CDR2 SNEGSKA (reference sequence). This CDR3 has 12 residues. Between the trimmed V and J ends, which lost 3 bases and 5 bases, there was a span of 11 bases. The CDR3 reads CSASGEIHEQYF. As DNA, the CDR3 is TGCAGTGCTAGTGGAGAGATCCACGAGCAGTACTTC.